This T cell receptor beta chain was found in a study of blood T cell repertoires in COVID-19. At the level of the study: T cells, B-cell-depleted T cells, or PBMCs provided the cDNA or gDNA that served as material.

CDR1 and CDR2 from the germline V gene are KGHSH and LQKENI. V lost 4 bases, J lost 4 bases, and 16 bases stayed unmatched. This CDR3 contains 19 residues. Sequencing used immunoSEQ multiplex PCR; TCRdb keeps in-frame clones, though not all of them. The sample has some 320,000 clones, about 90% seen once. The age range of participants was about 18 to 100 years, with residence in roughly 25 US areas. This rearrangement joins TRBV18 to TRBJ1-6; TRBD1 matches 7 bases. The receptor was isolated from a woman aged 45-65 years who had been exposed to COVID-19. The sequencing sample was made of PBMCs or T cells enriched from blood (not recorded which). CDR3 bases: TGTGCCAGCTCACACAACACCGGGACAGCTAACCGATATAATTCACCCCTCCACTTT. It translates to CASSHNTGTANRYNSPLHF.